This T cell receptor (beta chain) was sequenced during a study of T cell responses to AZD1222 COVID-19 vaccine. Assay used: immunoSEQ multiplex PCR; TCRdb lists only in-frame clones, some missing. The data hold 100,000 to 150,000 clones, with about 87% observed a single time. The CDR3 runs to 14 residues. V dropped 3 bases and J dropped 5; count of bases not matched to a gene: 3. In germline, CDR1 is KGHSH, CDR2 LQKENI. This receptor was obtained from an adult in good health. V usage is TRBV18 and J usage is TRBJ1-5, with TRBD1 identical over 8 bases. Sequenced material: peripheral blood, taken on day 0 of AZD1222 vaccination. The CDR3 reads CASSPQGADQPQHF. DNA for the CDR3: TGTGCCAGCTCACCGCAGGGGGCGGATCAGCCCCAGCATTTT.